These T cell receptor beta chains were read from a single sample in a study of technical replicates of blood from several donors. Sequencing used immunoSEQ multiplex PCR; TCRdb keeps in-frame clones, though not all of them. The data contain tens of thousands of clones, approximately 97% of them seen just once; the ten biggest clones take up about 0.29%. Sequenced: T cells isolated from PBMCs. The origin of the receptors is a human donor in good health. Both conserved end residues are part of each CDR3. A D gene is named only where the DNA matches it firmly. Where a row states a size, it is once, few, many or the class of an expanded clone; other rows omit it.

V gene	J gene	clone size	D gene	CDR3 protein	CDR3 DNA
TRBV6-6	TRBJ1-5	once	.	CASSYEGSQPQHF	TGTGCCAGCAGTTATGAGGGTTCGCAGCCCCAGCATTTT
TRBV6-1	TRBJ2-7	.	TRBD2	CASSVVTSGSYEQYF	TGTGCCAGCAGTGTAGTTACTAGCGGCTCCTACGAGCAGTACTTC
TRBV18	TRBJ2-3	.	.	CASSPPSPDTQYF	TGTGCCAGCTCACCACCGAGCCCAGATACGCAGTATTTT
TRBV4-3	TRBJ2-1	.	TRBD1	CASSQLDRGAYNEQFF	TGCGCCAGCAGCCAATTAGACAGGGGAGCCTACAATGAGCAGTTCTTC
TRBV18	TRBJ2-1	.	TRBD2	CASSPPGTSGINEQFF	TGTGCCAGCTCACCACCCGGGACTAGCGGGATCAATGAGCAGTTCTTC
TRBV29-1	TRBJ1-2	few	.	CSVVLGLNYGYTF	TGCAGCGTTGTACTAGGGTTAAACTATGGCTACACCTTC
TRBV6-6	TRBJ2-5	.	.	CASKSQGEVQETQYF	TGTGCCAGCAAATCCCAGGGGGAGGTCCAAGAGACCCAGTACTTC
TRBV7-9	TRBJ1-2	.	.	CASSRDTLDGYTF	TGTGCCAGCAGCCGGGACACCCTAGATGGCTACACCTTC
TRBV15	TRBJ1-1	.	TRBD1	CATSSRQGGSEAFF	TGTGCCACCAGCAGTCGGCAGGGGGGTTCTGAAGCTTTCTTT
TRBV9	TRBJ1-1	once	.	CASSVSAENTEAFF	TGTGCCAGCAGCGTATCGGCGGAGAACACTGAAGCTTTCTTT
TRBV28	TRBJ2-1	.	.	CASEDSSYNEQFF	TGTGCCAGCGAAGACTCCTCCTACAATGAGCAGTTCTTC
TRBV6-5	TRBJ2-5	.	TRBD2	CASSYAAGGGETQYF	TGTGCCAGCAGTTACGCGGCGGGAGGGGGAGAGACCCAGTACTTC
TRBV9	TRBJ2-7	.	TRBD2	CASSVYAAGVYEQYF	TGTGCCAGCAGCGTATATGCAGCGGGAGTCTACGAGCAGTACTTC
TRBV29-1	TRBJ2-7	.	TRBD1	CSALTGETYEQYF	TGCAGCGCACTGACAGGGGAAACCTACGAGCAGTACTTC
TRBV5-1	TRBJ1-3	once	TRBD1	CASSLEGTVSGNTIYF	TGCGCCAGCAGCTTAGAGGGGACAGTCTCTGGAAACACCATATATTTT
TRBV6-5	TRBJ1-3	.	TRBD1	CASSRGQISGNTIYF	TGTGCCAGCAGTAGGGGACAGATCTCTGGAAACACCATATATTTT
TRBV11-2	TRBJ2-2	.	TRBD1	CASSPGTGVTGELFF	TGTGCCAGCAGCCCCGGGACAGGGGTCACCGGGGAGCTGTTTTTT
TRBV7-3	TRBJ1-1	.	.	CASSPFGGNTEAFF	TGTGCCAGCAGCCCCTTCGGGGGGAACACTGAAGCTTTCTTT
TRBV2	TRBJ2-7	.	TRBD1	CASSGTGLNF	TGTGCCAGCAGTGGGACAGGTCTAAACTTC
TRBV28	TRBJ1-5	.	TRBD1	CASSPDRENQPQHF	TGTGCCAGCAGTCCGGACAGGGAAAATCAGCCCCAGCATTTT
TRBV30	TRBJ1-1	.	TRBD1	CACDRVNTEAFF	TGTGCCTGCGACAGGGTGAACACTGAAGCTTTCTTT
TRBV5-1	TRBJ2-5	.	.	CASRAQETQYF	TGCGCCAGCAGAGCTCAAGAGACCCAGTACTTC
TRBV30	TRBJ2-1	.	TRBD1	CAWGRTRQGIYNEQFF	TGTGCCTGGGGGCGAACCCGACAGGGAATTTACAATGAGCAGTTCTTC
TRBV6-5	TRBJ2-3	.	TRBD1	CASRIQGSSQYF	TGTGCCAGCCGGATACAGGGGAGTTCGCAGTATTTT
TRBV18	TRBJ1-5	.	.	CASSLNRIEGNQPQHF	TGTGCCAGCTCATTGAACAGGATAGAAGGCAATCAGCCCCAGCATTTT
TRBV7-2	TRBJ1-5	.	TRBD1	CASSFTGGGGEPQHF	TGTGCCAGCAGCTTTACAGGGGGCGGAGGGGAGCCCCAGCATTTT
TRBV28	TRBJ1-5	.	.	CASSFESSKQLSNQPQHF	TGTGCCAGCAGTTTTGAGTCAAGCAAACAGCTTAGCAATCAGCCCCAGCATTTT